The entry below describes one T cell receptor (beta chain). The CDR3 spans 15 residues. The germline gives CDR1 SQVTM, CDR2 ANQGSEA. The junction had 10 bases not matched to a gene; V was cut back by 6 bases and J by 4 bases. The method was immunoSEQ multiplex PCR; TCRdb's version includes in-frame clones alone and lacks a portion of them. The table shows about 240,000 clones, with approximately 85% occurring only once. These data come from a study of blood T cell repertoires in COVID-19. Study overall: Collection of acute and convalescent COVID-19 samples took place in the United States, Italy and Spain.

The sequencing sample was made of peripheral blood. The chain uses TRBV29-1 and TRBJ2-5; 11 nucleotides match TRBD1. The TCR sequence derives from a man aged 45-60 years with COVID-19, enrolled during active disease. The CDR3: CSVKKGQGARETQYF. For the CDR3, the DNA is TGCAGCGTAAAAAAAGGACAGGGGGCCAGAGAGACCCAGTACTTC.